This is a list of T cell receptor beta chains from one sample in a study of blood T cell repertoires in COVID-19. Assay used: immunoSEQ multiplex PCR; TCRdb lists only in-frame clones, some missing. The sample records about 320,000 clones, about 85% being singletons. Sequenced material: PBMCs or T cells enriched from blood (not recorded which). These receptors all stem from a woman aged 30 to 39 who had recovered from COVID-19. CDR3s include the opening cysteine and the closing phenylalanine or tryptophan. Fields, in order: V gene, D gene, J gene, clone size, CDR3 protein, CDR3 DNA. D genes are given only for firm matches. The listing skips clone size in some rows; elsewhere it reads once, few, many or a size class.

>TRBV6-2/TRBV6-3|TRBD1|TRBJ1-3|-
CASSGQGFSGNTIYF
TGTGCCAGCAGCGGACAGGGCTTCTCTGGAAACACCATATATTTT
>TRBV5-1|TRBD1|TRBJ1-5|-
CASRYPGQGCNQPQHF
TGCGCCAGCAGATACCCGGGACAGGGGTGTAATCAGCCCCAGCATTTT
>TRBV5-8|TRBD2|TRBJ2-7|-
CASSDIAGVAYEQYF
TGTGCCAGCAGCGACATAGCGGGGGTGGCCTACGAGCAGTACTTC
>TRBV20-1|-|TRBJ2-1|-
CSARADNEQFF
TGCAGTGCTAGAGCGGACAATGAGCAGTTCTTC
>TRBV5-4|-|TRBJ2-5|-
CASSLEGTLTQYF
TGTGCCAGCAGCTTGGAGGGGACTCTGACCCAGTACTTC
>TRBV4-1|TRBD1|TRBJ1-5|-
CASSGQGSNQPQHF
TGCGCCAGCAGCGGACAGGGATCCAATCAGCCCCAGCATTTT
>TRBV5-1|-|TRBJ1-1|-
CASSLRWTSESPGAEAFF
TGCGCCAGCAGCTTGCGTTGGACCTCGGAATCCCCGGGGGCTGAAGCTTTCTTT
>TRBV5-1|-|TRBJ2-7|-
CASSSRDTASYEQYF
TGCGCCAGCAGCTCCCGGGACACAGCTTCCTACGAGCAGTACTTC
>TRBV7-9|TRBD1|TRBJ1-2|-
CASSARDRANYGYTF
TGTGCCAGCAGCGCTAGGGACAGGGCGAACTATGGCTACACCTTC
>TRBV29-1|-|TRBJ2-7|-
CSVTPAGGGYEQYF
TGCAGCGTCACCCCGGCCGGGGGTGGCTACGAGCAGTACTTC
>TRBV5-1|-|TRBJ2-1|-
CASSLDGRANEQFF
TGCGCCAGCAGCTTGGACGGCAGGGCCAATGAGCAGTTCTTC
>TRBV19|TRBD1|TRBJ1-5|-
CASSGDRGRINQPQHF
TGTGCCAGTAGTGGGGACAGGGGGCGAATTAATCAGCCCCAGCATTTT
>TRBV7-6|-|TRBJ1-1|-
CASSFSSGQGQEAFF
TGTGCCAGCAGCTTTTCGTCGGGGCAGGGGCAAGAAGCTTTCTTT
>TRBV12-3/TRBV12-4|TRBD1|TRBJ1-6|-
CASSRGQEGPLHF
TGTGCCAGCAGTAGAGGACAGGAAGGACCCCTCCACTTT
>TRBV30|-|TRBJ1-2|-
CAWSEPPGEGYTF
TGTGCCTGGAGTGAACCCCCAGGGGAAGGCTACACCTTC
>TRBV19|-|TRBJ1-2|-
CASSYLEGRADGYTF
TGTGCCAGTAGTTATTTGGAGGGCAGGGCTGATGGCTACACCTTC
>TRBV7-8|-|TRBJ1-3|-
CASRLSRGNGNTIYF
TGTGCCAGCAGATTGAGTAGAGGGAATGGAAACACCATATATTTT
>TRBV7-8|-|TRBJ1-5|-
CASSLEGVNQPQHF
TGTGCCAGCAGCTTAGAGGGGGTTAATCAGCCCCAGCATTTT
>TRBV18|-|TRBJ2-1|-
CASSPPAQGNEQFF
TGTGCCAGCTCACCACCCGCCCAGGGGAATGAGCAGTTCTTC
>TRBV7-3|TRBD1|TRBJ1-4|-
CASSLTGTANEKLFF
TGTGCCAGCAGCTTAACTGGGACAGCTAATGAAAAACTGTTTTTT
>TRBV27|-|TRBJ1-6|-
CASRSGLGQPSSGPLHF
TGTGCCAGCAGGTCGGGATTAGGGCAGCCATCTTCTGGGCCCCTCCACTTT
>TRBV6-6|TRBD1|TRBJ2-7|-
CASSYPGGSYEQYF
TGTGCCAGCAGTTACCCAGGGGGCTCCTACGAGCAGTACTTC
>TRBV5-4|-|TRBJ2-1|few
CASSLDGASSSYNEQFF
TGTGCCAGCAGCTTGGATGGTGCATCTAGCTCCTACAATGAGCAGTTCTTC
>TRBV7-9|-|TRBJ1-3|once
CASSLGQGGNTIYF
TGTGCCAGCAGCTTAGGGCAGGGTGGAAACACCATATATTTT
>TRBV5-1|-|TRBJ2-3|-
CASSLVTGDTQYF
TGCGCCAGCAGCTTGGTGACGGGGGATACGCAGTATTTT
>TRBV2|-|TRBJ1-2|-
CASRGQGLGGGYTF
TGTGCCAGCAGGGGACAAGGCCTCGGAGGCGGCTACACCTTC
>TRBV19|-|TRBJ1-2|-
CASAFQGIKHGYTF
TGTGCCAGTGCCTTCCAGGGGATAAAGCATGGCTACACCTTC
>TRBV15|-|TRBJ1-2|-
CATSSRGRDHYGYTF
TGTGCCACCAGCAGCAGGGGCCGAGACCACTATGGCTACACCTTC
>TRBV4-1|TRBD1|TRBJ1-3|-
CASSQAVAGTAGNTIYF
TGCGCCAGCAGCCAAGCGGTTGCCGGGACAGCTGGAAACACCATATATTTT
>TRBV7-9|TRBD2|TRBJ2-3|-
CASSPRLAGGHSTDTQYF
TGTGCCAGCAGCCCCAGACTAGCGGGGGGCCACAGCACAGATACGCAGTATTTT
>TRBV3-1/TRBV3-2|-|TRBJ1-6|-
CASSQAHPDNSPLHF
TGTGCCAGCAGCCAGGCACACCCCGATAATTCACCCCTCCACTTT